The entry below describes one T cell receptor beta chain. These data come from a study of blood T cell repertoires in COVID-19. Study in general: The cDNA or gDNA used as material had been derived from T cells, B-cell-depleted T cells, or PBMCs.

Source study methods: Scientists estimated how many nucleated cells there were by amplifying reference gene primers. Clones were read by immunoSEQ multiplex PCR, and TCRdb kept only the in-frame ones, dropping some. The D gene and trimming were derived from the DNA, and the V and J assignments and clone size from that table. The sample holds around 71,000 clones, about 89% seen once. The CDR3 loop spans 15 amino acids. The J segment lost 4 bases and the V segment lost 4 bases, leaving 6 bases of the junction unmatched. Germline lookup yields CDR1 SGHRS and CDR2 YFSETQ. Input material: peripheral blood. The receptor was derived from an older woman with acute or convalescent COVID-19. The chain has TRBV5-1 and TRBJ2-3; 10 bases agree with TRBD1. Here the CDR3 reads CASSDRGQVADTQYF. The CDR3 DNA follows: TGCGCCAGCAGCGACAGGGGGCAGGTCGCAGATACGCAGTATTTT.